This T cell receptor (beta chain) was identified during a study of Ad26.COV2.S vaccination and SARS-CoV-2 variants (dated by TCRdb to 2020 to 2022). Background for the entire study: Donors in the vaccine arm were drawn from COV1001, a phase I-IIa trial of Ad26.COV2.S in healthy adults that was multicentre, randomized, double-blind and placebo-controlled. Throughout the experiments and outcome assessment, investigators stayed blinded to trial group allocation. Participants in the trial were split at random into five groups of five each, receiving low-dose or high-dose Ad26.COV2.S once or twice, or else placebo on both occasions. Ad26.COV2.S was administered intramuscularly at a dose of 5x10^10 or 1x10^11 viral particles, either as one shot or as two shots given 56 days apart. TCRbeta repertoire sequencing was used to assess the specificity and breadth of SARS-CoV-2-reactive T cell receptors after Ad26.COV2.S vaccination. A total of roughly 30 samples were included in the TCR-sequenced set, comprising around 19 Ad26.COV2.S vaccine recipients, 5 placebo recipients and 8 SARS-CoV-2 convalescent individuals.

The cysteine opens and the phenylalanine closes a CDR3 of 17 amino acids. Left in the record is the CDR3 DNA by itself, 51 bases read in frame from the first base. V trim: 0 bases; J trim: 4 bases; unmatched bases: 3. From a lookup of the germline V gene (reference sequence), CDR1 and CDR2 are MNHEY and SMNVEV. Notes on this clone: Its binding antigen is unknown. The sample holds no much larger clone one base away, and base qualities are not on file.

This sample's treatment or condition label indicates: roughly 20 received Ad26.COV2.S at low or high dose, single or two shots; roughly five received placebo; per-sample allocation not given. For vaccine and placebo recipients, the sequenced repertoires came from samples collected on day 63 after the first injection. Cohort 1b enrolled around 24 adults aged 18-55 years at a single site in Boston, USA, between 29 July and 7 August 2020. Ad26.COV2.S consisted of a replication-incompetent adenovirus type 26 vector by which a prefusion-stabilized SARS-CoV-2 spike protein from the original Wuhan strain was expressed. TCRbeta CDR3 regions were sequenced with the immunoSEQ Assay. After extraction, genomic DNA underwent amplification by bias-controlled multiplex PCR, followed by high-throughput sequencing. The authors processed their data as follows. To quantify the absolute abundance of each unique TCRbeta CDR3 region, sequences were collapsed and filtered. T cell fraction was estimated by normalization of TCRbeta template counts to usable DNA, with usable DNA being measured through amplification of reference genes present in all nucleated cells. Repertoire TCRs were annotated as SARS-CoV-2-specific by exact matching of V gene, CDR3 amino acid sequence and J gene to a known reactive TCR set. The reference SARS-CoV-2 TCR set was obtained from MIRA and was filtered for enrichment in COVID-19-positive ImmuneCODE repertoires, whereby public or cross-reactive TCRs were removed. Based on the MIRA antigens, annotated TCRs were further analysed at the level of specific ORF or position within ORF. Breadth was defined as annotated unique rearrangements over total unique productive rearrangements; depth was the summed frequency of those rearrangements. Group comparisons of TCR breadth used two-sided Wilcoxon rank-sum tests. TCRdb mirrors the immuneACCESS table, restricted to in-frame sequences. Some clones are absent from its copies; in checked studies, under half trace to an unresolved V gene, and the reason for the others is unknown. D and trimming come from the DNA, and the V and J calls and clone size come from that table. Across this sample there are around 400,000 clones, with around nine tenths seen only once. The ten most abundant clones make up 12% of the sample.

On the study overall, not on this receptor specifically: The authors noted that the TCR breadth and depth analyses may have underestimated total T cell responses. Vaccine and placebo recipients had comparable non-spike TCR breadth, which fits with the vaccine containing only spike. Comparing responses between vaccine doses or regimens was not something the study was powered to do. Ad26.COV2.S recipients had higher spike-specific TCR breadth than placebo recipients (P = 0.0014). Substantial breadth of spike-specific CD8+ and CD4+ T cell responses was reported after vaccination.

This TCR was recovered from a person between 18 and 65 years old who received the Ad26.COV2.S COVID-19 vaccine or a placebo. The source was peripheral blood, collected in a trial of Ad26.COV2.S vaccine versus placebo. Recombination joined TRBV27 with TRBJ2-1, and TRBD2 matches 13 of the central bases. The nucleotide sequence reads TGTGCCAGCAGTTTATCGTCGGGACTAGCGGGATACAATGAGCAGTTCTTC. It translates as CASSLSSGLAGYNEQFF.